This is a list of T cell receptor beta chains from one sample in a study of control samples from healthy donors and cancer patients. Generated by immunoSEQ multiplex PCR, the TCRdb table keeps only in-frame clones and is missing some. The sample comprises about 180,000 clones, roughly 89% of which are singletons, and around 1.5% rests with the top ten. Input material: blood. Every receptor here comes from a woman aged 45-65 years in good health. The CDR3 runs from the conserved cysteine through the conserved F or W. The D gene is left open where the match is weak. Rows may omit the clone size; those that give it use once, few, many or a size class.

v_gene,j_gene,d_gene,abundance,CDR3nt,CDR3aa
TRBV9,TRBJ1-2,TRBD1,.,TGTGCCAGCAGCGCGTACAGGGGGCCCAACTATGGCTACACCTTC,CASSAYRGPNYGYTF
TRBV6-6,TRBJ2-3,.,once,TGTGCCAGCAGTCCGACAGGCCACACAGATACGCAGTATTTT,CASSPTGHTDTQYF
TRBV9,TRBJ2-6,TRBD1,.,TGTGCCAGCAGCGTCGGACAGGGAGCCTTTTCTGGGGCCAACGTCCTGACTTTC,CASSVGQGAFSGANVLTF
TRBV11-1,TRBJ2-7,.,once,TGTGCCAGCAGCTTAGGGCCAGGTACCTACGAGCAGTACTTC,CASSLGPGTYEQYF
TRBV7-3,TRBJ2-5,.,.,TGTGCCAGCAGCTCGGGGGTACAAGAGACCCAGTACTTC,CASSSGVQETQYF
TRBV19,TRBJ1-5,TRBD1,few,TGTGCCAGTAGACCGGGACAGTCGGTATCAGAGCCCCAGCATTTT,CASRPGQSVSEPQHF
TRBV15,TRBJ2-7,TRBD2,.,TGTGCCACCAGCAGAGTGCCTAGCGGGAATACCGAGCAGTACTTC,CATSRVPSGNTEQYF
TRBV6-5,TRBJ2-2,TRBD1,.,TGTGCCAGCAGTTACACACAGGGGGCGAACACCGGGGAGCTGTTTTTT,CASSYTQGANTGELFF
TRBV7-2,TRBJ1-6,.,few,TGTGCCAGCAGCTTAGTTGGGACGGTGTACAATTCACCCCTCCACTTT,CASSLVGTVYNSPLHF
TRBV5-4,TRBJ1-3,.,.,TGTGCCAGCAGCTTGGGACAGGTTCTCTCTGGAAACACCATATATTTT,CASSLGQVLSGNTIYF
TRBV7-2,TRBJ2-3,TRBD2,.,TGTGCCAGCAGCTTACTACTAGCGGGGGCTGGGAGGGATACGCAGTATTTT,CASSLLLAGAGRDTQYF
TRBV2,TRBJ1-1,.,.,TGTGCCAGCACCAGAGACAGGAACACTGAAGCTTTCTTT,CASTRDRNTEAFF
TRBV4-2,TRBJ2-3,.,.,TGTGCCAGCAGCCCACACCGGGACACCGCTAGCACAGATACGCAGTATTTT,CASSPHRDTASTDTQYF
TRBV18,TRBJ2-3,TRBD2,.,TGTGCCAGCTCCACGGGGAGGGCACAATTTACGCAGTATTTT,CASSTGRAQFTQYF
TRBV27,TRBJ1-5,.,.,TGTGCCAGCAGTTTCATTTCAGGGCCCCTGGGCGAGCCCCAGCATTTT,CASSFISGPLGEPQHF
TRBV5-6,TRBJ2-7,.,.,TGTGCCAGCAGCTTGGGACCTCCACCCTCCTACGAGCAGTACTTC,CASSLGPPPSYEQYF
TRBV6-2/TRBV6-3,TRBJ2-7,.,.,TGTGCCAGCAGCCATTCCTACGAGCAGTACTTC,CASSHSYEQYF
TRBV28,TRBJ1-6,.,few,TGTGCCAGCAGTTTGCGGGGATGGGCTTCACCCCTCCACTTT,CASSLRGWASPLHF
TRBV7-2,TRBJ2-7,.,.,TGTGCCAGCAGCTTAGGGCAGGCAAACTCCTACGAGCAGTACTTC,CASSLGQANSYEQYF
TRBV6-2/TRBV6-3,TRBJ1-2,.,.,TGTGCCAGCAGCCGACGGGAGGGCTCCTATGGCTACACCTTC,CASSRREGSYGYTF
TRBV5-1,TRBJ2-5,TRBD2,.,TGCGCCAGCAGCTTGGGTAGGACTAGCGGGAAAGAGACCCAGTACTTC,CASSLGRTSGKETQYF
TRBV20-1,TRBJ1-6,TRBD1,few,TGCAGTGTACAGGGGAATTCACCCCTCCACTTT,CSVQGNSPLHF
TRBV30,TRBJ1-1,.,.,TGTGCCTGGAGTGTAGGGGATGAGAACACTGAAGCTTTCTTT,CAWSVGDENTEAFF
TRBV7-8,TRBJ1-1,.,.,TGTGCCAGCAGCTTAAAGGGGACTGAAGCTTTCTTT,CASSLKGTEAFF
TRBV7-9,TRBJ2-5,.,.,TGTGCCAGCAGCTCAAGTCGGGGAGAGACCCAGTACTTC,CASSSSRGETQYF
TRBV11-2,TRBJ1-2,.,.,TGTGCCAGCAGCTTAGGGCAGGGTCGAGCCTATGGCTACACCTTC,CASSLGQGRAYGYTF
TRBV4-2,TRBJ2-2,.,.,TGTGCCAGCAGCCAAGAATCGCGGGTGGTCGGGGAGCTGTTTTTT,CASSQESRVVGELFF
TRBV5-1,TRBJ1-1,.,.,TGCGCCAGCTTCCTTTGGGATATGAACACTGAAGCTTTCTTT,CASFLWDMNTEAFF
TRBV7-8,TRBJ2-5,.,.,TGTGCCAGCAGAAGGGCGTCACAAGAGACCCAGTACTTC,CASRRASQETQYF
TRBV5-4,TRBJ2-1,.,few,TGTGCCAGCAGCTTACCCCCATTAGGTGGGGCGGTGAATGAGCAGTTCTTC,CASSLPPLGGAVNEQFF
TRBV14,TRBJ1-1,TRBD1,.,TGTGCCAGCAGCCACGGCAGGGGGTGGGTGAACACTGAAGCTTTCTTT,CASSHGRGWVNTEAFF
TRBV7-9,TRBJ1-2,.,.,TGTGCCAGCAGCAGCCGCCTCTCGGTTTCCAGCAACTATGGCTACACCTTC,CASSSRLSVSSNYGYTF
TRBV6-1,TRBJ2-6,.,.,TGTGCCAGCAGTGAAGGCAGCTCTGGGGCCAACGTCCTGACTTTC,CASSEGSSGANVLTF
TRBV5-1,TRBJ2-2,TRBD2,.,TGCGCCAACGCCAGGTTTCCTAGCGGAGCGAGGACCGGGGAGCTGTTTTTT,CANARFPSGARTGELFF
TRBV28,TRBJ1-2,.,.,TGTGCCAGCAGTTTCTGGGACAAGGAATCCCTCTTC,CASSFWDKESLF
TRBV4-3,TRBJ1-1,.,.,TGCGCCAGCAGCCAGGAATTTACGGTGGGACTTCTAGGACGAGCTTTCTTT,CASSQEFTVGLLGRAFF
TRBV19,TRBJ1-5,.,.,TGTGCCAGTAGTATTCTCGACATACCGAGTCAGCCCCAGCATTTT,CASSILDIPSQPQHF
TRBV11-3,TRBJ1-4,TRBD1,.,TGTGCCAGCAGCATCTCAGGGGGGGCCGGATTTCGTAATGAAAAACTGTTTTTT,CASSISGGAGFRNEKLFF
TRBV6-5,TRBJ1-2,.,.,TGTGCCAGCAGGCTCGGAGGGTATGGCTACACCTTC,CASRLGGYGYTF
TRBV11-3,TRBJ1-1,.,.,TGTGCCAGCAGCTTCTTTCTGAACACTGAAGCTTTCTTT,CASSFFLNTEAFF
TRBV30,TRBJ1-5,.,.,TGTGCCTGGAGACCCAGACAAATTCCCAATCAGCCCCAGCATTTT,CAWRPRQIPNQPQHF
TRBV18,TRBJ1-3,TRBD1,.,TGTGCCAGCTCACAACAACAGGGGGTCTACTCTGGAAACACCATATATTTT,CASSQQQGVYSGNTIYF
TRBV7-9,TRBJ2-2,.,.,TGTGCCAGCAGTAATACCGGGGAGCTGTTTTTT,CASSNTGELFF
TRBV7-9,TRBJ1-2,.,.,TGTGCCAGCAGCTTAACGGGGGTAGCTGGCTACACCTTC,CASSLTGVAGYTF
TRBV11-2,TRBJ1-5,.,.,TGTGCCAGCAGCTCCCTATCGACAGAGCATCAAGGGCCCCAGCATTTT,CASSSLSTEHQGPQHF
TRBV5-5,TRBJ1-6,TRBD1,few,TGTGCCAGCAGCTCTAGACAGGGAAGATCACCCCTCCACTTT,CASSSRQGRSPLHF
TRBV29-1,TRBJ2-1,TRBD1,.,TGCAGCGCCGGGACAGGGGCCTACAATGAGCAGTTCTTC,CSAGTGAYNEQFF
TRBV30,TRBJ1-5,.,.,TGTGCCTGGAGTGTATCGTACAGCAAGAATCAGCCCCAGCATTTT,CAWSVSYSKNQPQHF
TRBV6-5,TRBJ1-1,.,once,TGTGCCAGCGGTATGGGGGTGAACACTGAAGCTTTCTTT,CASGMGVNTEAFF
TRBV10-3,TRBJ1-1,.,.,TGTGCCATCAGTGAGTCAGGGACGAACACTGAAGCTTTCTTT,CAISESGTNTEAFF
TRBV6-2/TRBV6-3,TRBJ2-7,.,.,TGTGCCAGCAGTTACTTCCACGAGCAGTACTTC,CASSYFHEQYF